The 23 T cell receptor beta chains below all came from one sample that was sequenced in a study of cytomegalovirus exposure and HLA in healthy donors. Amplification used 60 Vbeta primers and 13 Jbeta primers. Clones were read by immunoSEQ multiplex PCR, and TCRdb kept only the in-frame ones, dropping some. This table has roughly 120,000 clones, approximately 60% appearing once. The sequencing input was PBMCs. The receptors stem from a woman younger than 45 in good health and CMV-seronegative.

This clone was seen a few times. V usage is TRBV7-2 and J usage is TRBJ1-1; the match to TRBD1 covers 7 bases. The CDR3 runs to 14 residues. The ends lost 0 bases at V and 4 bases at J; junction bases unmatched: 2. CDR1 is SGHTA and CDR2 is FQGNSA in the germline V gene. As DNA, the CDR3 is TGTGCCAGCAGCTTAGCACAGGGGAGCACTGAAGCTTTCTTT. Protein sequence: CASSLAQGSTEAFF.

CDR3: CASSSPTGTSGGQYF. Here the CDR3 DNA reads TGCGCCAGCAGCTCCCCGACAGGGACTAGTGGAGGGCAGTACTTC. The chain recombines TRBV5-1 with TRBJ2-7, with a possible D match to TRBD2 (8 bases). V dropped 3 bases and J dropped 9 bases, with 22 bases sitting between them. Germline V lookup: CDR1 SGHRS, CDR2 YFSETQ. The CDR3 totals 15 residues.

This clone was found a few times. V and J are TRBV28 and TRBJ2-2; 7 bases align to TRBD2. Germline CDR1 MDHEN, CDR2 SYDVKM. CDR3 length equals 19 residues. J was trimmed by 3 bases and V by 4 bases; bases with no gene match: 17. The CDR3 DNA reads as TGTGCCAGCAGTTCCGCCGAGTTCCCCGGGGGGATATACACCGGGGAGCTGTTTTTT. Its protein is CASSSAEFPGGIYTGELFF.

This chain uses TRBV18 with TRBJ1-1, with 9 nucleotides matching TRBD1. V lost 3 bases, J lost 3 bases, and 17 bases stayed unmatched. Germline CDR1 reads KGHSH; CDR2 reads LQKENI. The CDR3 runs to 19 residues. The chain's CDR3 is CASSPTEGQGPLNDTEAFF. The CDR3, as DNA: TGTGCCAGCTCACCTACCGAAGGACAGGGGCCTTTAAACGACACTGAAGCTTTCTTT.

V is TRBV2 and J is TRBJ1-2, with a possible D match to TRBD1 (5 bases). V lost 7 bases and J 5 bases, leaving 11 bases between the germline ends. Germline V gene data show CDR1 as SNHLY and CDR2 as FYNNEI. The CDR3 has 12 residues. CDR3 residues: CASMPDRYGYTF. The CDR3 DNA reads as TGTGCCAGCATGCCCGACAGATATGGCTACACCTTC.

CDR3 protein: CASRYRVSNTGELFF. In nucleotides, the CDR3 is TGTGCCAGCAGATACAGGGTATCGAACACCGGGGAGCTGTTTTTT. The chain has TRBV28 and TRBJ2-2; TRBD1 might be the D (6 bases). Per germline, CDR1 MDHEN and CDR2 SYDVKM. The ends were cut back, 6 bases at V and 0 bases at J, with 11 bases in the middle. The CDR3 has 15 residues.

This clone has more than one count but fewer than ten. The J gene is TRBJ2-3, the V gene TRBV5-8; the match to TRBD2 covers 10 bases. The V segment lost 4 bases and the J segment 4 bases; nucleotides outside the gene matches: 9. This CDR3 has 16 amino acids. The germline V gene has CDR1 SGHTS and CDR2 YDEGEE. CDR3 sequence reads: CASSPLLAGAPDTQYF. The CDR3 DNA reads TGTGCCAGCAGCCCGTTGCTAGCGGGAGCCCCAGATACGCAGTATTTT. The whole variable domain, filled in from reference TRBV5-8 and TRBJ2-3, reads EAGVTQSPTHLIKTRGQQATLRCSPISGHTSVYWYQQALGLGLQFLLWYDEGEERNRGNFPPRFSGRQFPNYSSELNVNALELEDSALYLCASSPLLAGAPDTQYFGPGTRLTVL.

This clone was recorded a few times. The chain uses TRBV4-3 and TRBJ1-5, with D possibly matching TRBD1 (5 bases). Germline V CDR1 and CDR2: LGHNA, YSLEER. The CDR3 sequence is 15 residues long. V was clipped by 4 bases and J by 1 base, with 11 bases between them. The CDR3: CASSLNGGSNQPQHF. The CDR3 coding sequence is TGCGCCAGCAGCCTAAACGGGGGGAGCAATCAGCCCCAGCATTTT.

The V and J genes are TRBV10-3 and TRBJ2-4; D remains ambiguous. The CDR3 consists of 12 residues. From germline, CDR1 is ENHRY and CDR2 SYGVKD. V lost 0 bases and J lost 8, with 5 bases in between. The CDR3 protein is CAISESPDIQYF. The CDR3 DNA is TGTGCCATCAGTGAGTCTCCGGACATTCAGTACTTC.

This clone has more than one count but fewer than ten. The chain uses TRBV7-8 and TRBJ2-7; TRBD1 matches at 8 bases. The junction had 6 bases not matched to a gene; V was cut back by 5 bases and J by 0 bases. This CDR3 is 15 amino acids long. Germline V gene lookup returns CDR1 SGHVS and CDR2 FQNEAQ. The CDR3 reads CASSPTGGSSYEQYF. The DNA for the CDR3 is TGTGCCAGCAGCCCAACAGGGGGGAGCTCCTACGAGCAGTACTTC.

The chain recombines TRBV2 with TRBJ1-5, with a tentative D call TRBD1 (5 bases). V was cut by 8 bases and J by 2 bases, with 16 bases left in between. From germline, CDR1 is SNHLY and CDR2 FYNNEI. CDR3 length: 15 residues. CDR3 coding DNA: TGTGCCAGCCGCCGAGGTGGGGCAGGCAATCAGCCCCAGCATTTT. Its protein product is CASRRGGAGNQPQHF.

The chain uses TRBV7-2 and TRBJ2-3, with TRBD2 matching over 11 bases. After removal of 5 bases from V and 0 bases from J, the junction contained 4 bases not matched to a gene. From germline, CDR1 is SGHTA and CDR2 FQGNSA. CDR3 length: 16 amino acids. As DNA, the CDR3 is TGTGCCAGCAGCGTAGGGACTAGCGGTAGCACAGATACGCAGTATTTT. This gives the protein CASSVGTSGSTDTQYF.

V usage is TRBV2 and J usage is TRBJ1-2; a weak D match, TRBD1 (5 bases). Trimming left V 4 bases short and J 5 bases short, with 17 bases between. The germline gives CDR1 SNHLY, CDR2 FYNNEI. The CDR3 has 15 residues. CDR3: CASSVQRQQLYGYTF. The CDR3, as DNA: TGTGCCAGCAGTGTCCAAAGACAGCAACTTTATGGCTACACCTTC. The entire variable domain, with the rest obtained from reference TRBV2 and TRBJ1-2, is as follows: EPEVTQTPSHQVTQMGQEVILRCVPISNHLYFYWYRQILGQKVEFLVSFYNNEISEKSEIFDDQFSVERPDGSNFTLKIRSTKLEDSAMYFCASSVQRQQLYGYTFGSGTRLTVV.

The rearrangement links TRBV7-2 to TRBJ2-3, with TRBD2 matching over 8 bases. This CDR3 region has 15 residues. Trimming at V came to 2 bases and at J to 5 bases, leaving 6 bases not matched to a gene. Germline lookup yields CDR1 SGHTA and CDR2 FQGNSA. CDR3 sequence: CASSLLAGRRDTQYF. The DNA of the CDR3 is TGTGCCAGCAGCTTATTAGCGGGACGAAGAGATACGCAGTATTTT.

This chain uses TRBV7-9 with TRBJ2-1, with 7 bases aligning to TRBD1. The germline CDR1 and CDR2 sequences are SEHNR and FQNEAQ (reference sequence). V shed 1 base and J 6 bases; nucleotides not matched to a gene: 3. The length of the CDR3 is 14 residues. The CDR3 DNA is TGTGCCAGCAGCTTAGTTGCAGGGGGCAATGAGCAGTTCTTC. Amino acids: CASSLVAGGNEQFF.

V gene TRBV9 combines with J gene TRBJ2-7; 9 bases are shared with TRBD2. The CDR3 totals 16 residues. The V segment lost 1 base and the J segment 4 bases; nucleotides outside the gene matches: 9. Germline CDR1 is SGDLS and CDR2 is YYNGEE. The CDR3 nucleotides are TGTGCCAGCAGCGTATCCCAGTTTAGCGGGAGATACGAGCAGTACTTC. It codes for CASSVSQFSGRYEQYF.

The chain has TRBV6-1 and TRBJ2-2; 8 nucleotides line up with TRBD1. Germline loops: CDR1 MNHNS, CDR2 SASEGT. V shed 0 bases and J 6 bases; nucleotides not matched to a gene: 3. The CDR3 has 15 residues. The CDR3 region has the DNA TGTGCCAGCAGTGAAGCGGCAGGGGGCCCCGGGGAGCTGTTTTTT. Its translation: CASSEAAGGPGELFF.

CDR3 nucleotides: TGTGCCAGCAGCTTAAGGGGAACGGGACTAGCCCCCACAGATACGCAGTATTTT. Translating it yields CASSLRGTGLAPTDTQYF. The chain carries TRBV7-9 and TRBJ2-3; 9 bases map to TRBD2. V lost 2 bases to trimming and J lost 2 bases; unmatched junction nucleotides: 11. Germline lookup yields CDR1 SEHNR and CDR2 FQNEAQ (reference sequence). This CDR3 is 18 amino acids long.

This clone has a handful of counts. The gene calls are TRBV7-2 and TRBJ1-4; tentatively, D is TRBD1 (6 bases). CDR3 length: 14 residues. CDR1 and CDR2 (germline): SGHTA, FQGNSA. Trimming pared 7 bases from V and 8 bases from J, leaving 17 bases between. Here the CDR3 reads CASTPRSGAEKLFF. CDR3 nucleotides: TGTGCCAGCACCCCTCGGTCAGGGGCGGAAAAACTGTTTTTT. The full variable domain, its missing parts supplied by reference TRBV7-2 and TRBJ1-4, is GAGVSQSPSNKVTEKGKDVELRCDPISGHTALYWYRQSLGQGLEFLIYFQGNSAPDKSGLPSDRFSAERTGGSVSTLTIQRTQQEDSAVYLCASTPRSGAEKLFFGSGTQLSVL.

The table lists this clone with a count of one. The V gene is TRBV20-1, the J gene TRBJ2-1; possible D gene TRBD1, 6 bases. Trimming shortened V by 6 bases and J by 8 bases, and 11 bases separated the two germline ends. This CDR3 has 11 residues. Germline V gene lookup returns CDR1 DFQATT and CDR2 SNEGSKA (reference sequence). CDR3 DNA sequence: TGCAGTGCAAACAGGGTAGATGAGCAGTTCTTC. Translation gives CSANRVDEQFF.

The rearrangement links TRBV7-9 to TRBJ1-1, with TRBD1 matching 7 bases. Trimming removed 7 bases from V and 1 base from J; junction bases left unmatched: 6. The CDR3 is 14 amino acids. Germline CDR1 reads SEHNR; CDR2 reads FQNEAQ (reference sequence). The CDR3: CASTPTGRNTEAFF. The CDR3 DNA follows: TGTGCCAGCACCCCGACAGGGAGGAACACTGAAGCTTTCTTT.

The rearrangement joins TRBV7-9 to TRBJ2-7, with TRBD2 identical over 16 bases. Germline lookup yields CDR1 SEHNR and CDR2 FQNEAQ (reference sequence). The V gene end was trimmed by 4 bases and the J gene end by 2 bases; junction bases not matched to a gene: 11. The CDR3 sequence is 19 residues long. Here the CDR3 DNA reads TGTGCCAGCAGCTACCTGACACCGGGACTAGCGGGAGGGCCCTACGAGCAGTACTTC. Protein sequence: CASSYLTPGLAGGPYEQYF.

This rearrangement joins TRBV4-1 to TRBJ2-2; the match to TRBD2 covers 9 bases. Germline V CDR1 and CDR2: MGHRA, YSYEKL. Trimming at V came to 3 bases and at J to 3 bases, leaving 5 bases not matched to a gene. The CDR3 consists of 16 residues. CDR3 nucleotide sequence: TGCGCCAGCAGCCACCCTAGCGGGATTTACACCGGGGAGCTGTTTTTT. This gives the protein CASSHPSGIYTGELFF.